Only a few counts were recorded for the clone carrying this T cell receptor (beta chain). These data are taken from a study of shared T cell receptors in the human thymus. The method was immunoSEQ multiplex PCR; TCRdb's version includes in-frame clones alone and lacks a portion of them. The table records 550,000 to 800,000 clones, 80% to 90% of them present only once. V lost 0 bases, J lost 0 bases, and 8 bases stayed unmatched. The CDR3 is made up of 17 amino acids. In germline, CDR1 is LGHNA, CDR2 YSLEER. These data also formed part of another study, on human thymus T cells. That work adds: Thymus tissue was removed during corrective cardiac surgery. Thymic and blood repertoires appeared to carry a bias in their V and J gene usage. There were highly overlapping thymic repertoires among unrelated individuals, as related research reported.

Specimen: thymocytes. The J gene is TRBJ2-7, the V gene TRBV4-3, with 7 bases that match TRBD1. The receptor was isolated from a girl under three years old with a congenital heart defect. In DNA form, the CDR3 reads TGCGCCAGCAGCCAAGATCCCCCGGACAGGAGCTCCTACGAGCAGTACTTC. Translated, it gives CASSQDPPDRSSYEQYF.